Listed here are 30 T cell receptor beta chains from one sample, sequenced in a study of T cell responses to AZD1222 COVID-19 vaccine. Produced via immunoSEQ multiplex PCR; TCRdb's table is partial and in-frame only. The table includes 100,000 to 150,000 clones, more than 85% detected once. This specimen consisted of peripheral blood, obtained on day 0 of AZD1222 vaccination. Source of these receptors: an adult in good health.

There are a few counts of this clone. The chain employs TRBV29-1 and TRBJ2-2; D possibly corresponds to TRBD2 (5 bases). V was clipped by 7 bases and J by 1 base, with 10 bases between them. Per germline, CDR1 SQVTM and CDR2 ANQGSEA. The CDR3 is 13 amino acids. The CDR3 nucleotides read TGCAGCGCCCGTGAGGGGAACACCGGGGAGCTGTTTTTT. Translation gives CSAREGNTGELFF.

This clone was detected only once. V and J are TRBV5-1 and TRBJ1-1; D unclear. This CDR3 spans 14 amino acids. The V gene's germline CDR1 is SGHRS and CDR2 YFSETQ. V was clipped by 0 bases and J by 2 bases, with 8 bases between them. The CDR3 protein is CASSLAGKNTEAFF. CDR3 sequence (DNA): TGCGCCAGCAGCTTGGCAGGCAAAAACACTGAAGCTTTCTTT.

The CDR3 here is CASIGHRGAFF. The CDR3, as DNA: TGTGCCAGTATCGGGCACCGGGGCGCTTTCTTT. The rearrangement uses TRBV27 and TRBJ1-1; D perhaps matches TRBD1 (5 bases). The CDR3 has 11 amino acids. Germline loops: CDR1 MNHEY, CDR2 SMNVEV (reference sequence). Trimming cost V 9 bases and J 11 bases, with 16 bases left between them.

The rearrangement joins TRBV4-3 to TRBJ1-4, with 9 bases aligning to TRBD1. Germline-derived CDR1 and CDR2 are LGHNA and YSLEER. V shed 4 bases and J 8 bases; nucleotides not matched to a gene: 5. The CDR3 runs to 14 residues. CDR3 region: CASSLGTGLEKLFF. The CDR3 DNA sequence: TGCGCCAGCAGCCTTGGGACAGGGCTGGAAAAACTGTTTTTT.

The V call is TRBV7-9, the J call TRBJ1-1, with TRBD1 as a possible D gene (5 bases). This CDR3 is built from 13 residues. V was shortened by 5 bases and J by 7 bases, with 14 bases between the two germline ends. Germline V CDR1 and CDR2: SEHNR, FQNEAQ (reference sequence). The CDR3 protein is CASSPDIYREAFF. The CDR3, as DNA: TGTGCCAGCAGCCCGGACATTTACCGTGAAGCTTTCTTT.

The chain combines TRBV24-1 with TRBJ2-1, with a tentative D call TRBD2 (6 bases). Germline V lookup: CDR1 KGHDR, CDR2 SFDVKD. The V end was cut by 2 bases, the J end by 9 bases, with 13 bases between. The CDR3 extends over 14 amino acids. The CDR3 loop reads CATSDSKLAIEQFF. The CDR3, as DNA: TGTGCCACCAGTGATTCCAAACTAGCTATTGAGCAGTTCTTC.

The chain is built from TRBV28 and TRBJ1-2, with 7 bases identical to TRBD1. The V and J ends lost 6 bases and 4 bases, in that order; junction bases with no gene match: 5. CDR3 length equals 13 residues. Germline lookup yields CDR1 MDHEN and CDR2 SYDVKM. The CDR3 sequence is CASRRQGVYGYTF. The CDR3 DNA reads as TGTGCCAGCAGGCGACAGGGCGTCTATGGCTACACCTTC.

The table lists this clone with a few counts. CDR3 bases: TGTGCCAGCAGTCCGAGTCCCAATGAGCAGTTCTTC. Protein product: CASSPSPNEQFF. J is TRBJ2-1 and V is TRBV12-3 or TRBV12-4, with D unclear. The CDR3 runs 12 residues. Trimming removed 5 bases at V and 6 bases at J, with 8 bases between.

The chain has TRBV4-2 and TRBJ1-1, with TRBD1 matching over 9 bases. The CDR3 sequence is 14 residues long. V lost 1 base and J lost 11; bases outside the gene matches: 8. Germline loops: CDR1 LGHNA, CDR2 YNFKEQ. CDR3 loop: CASSQGGRDRDAFF. CDR3 bases: TGTGCCAGCAGCCAAGGGGGCCGGGACAGGGATGCTTTCTTT.

The CDR3 loop is CASSHSSGRRNTGELFF. The CDR3 bases are TGTGCCAGCAGCCATTCTAGTGGTCGGAGGAACACCGGGGAGCTGTTTTTT. V gene TRBV7-9 combines with J gene TRBJ2-2; D call uncertain. The CDR3 totals 17 residues. Trimming left V 5 bases short and J 1 base short, with 17 bases between. Germline lookup yields CDR1 SEHNR and CDR2 FQNEAQ (reference sequence).

This clone has a handful of counts. The chain couples TRBV24-1 to TRBJ2-1; 7 bases fit TRBD2. The germline CDR1 and CDR2 sequences are KGHDR and SFDVKD. After removal of 8 bases from V and 4 bases from J, the junction contained 4 bases not matched to a gene. The CDR3 loop spans 13 amino acids. This CDR3 reads CATMAGEYNEQFF. In DNA, the CDR3 is TGTGCCACCATGGCGGGAGAATACAATGAGCAGTTCTTC.

This chain uses TRBV19 with TRBJ1-4; 9 bases align to TRBD1. The germline gives CDR1 LNHDA, CDR2 SQIVND (reference sequence). Trimming cost V 4 bases and J 4 bases; bases outside gene matches: 1. There are 14 residues in the CDR3. As DNA, the CDR3 is TGTGCCAGTAGTAGGACAGGGGTTAATGAAAAACTGTTTTTT. This codes for CASSRTGVNEKLFF.

The count of this clone is one. The V call is TRBV2, the J call TRBJ2-3, with D tentatively TRBD2 (5 bases). The CDR3 runs 17 residues. Germline V gene sequence: CDR1 SNHLY, CDR2 FYNNEI. V was trimmed by 7 bases and J by 2 bases, leaving 22 bases between them. The CDR3 protein is CASTPRGSGALTDTQYF. CDR3 DNA: TGTGCCAGCACTCCCCGAGGGAGCGGAGCCCTCACAGATACGCAGTATTTT.

The chain uses TRBV4-1 and TRBJ1-2; maybe TRBD1 (5 bases). The CDR3 runs 15 residues. Germline V gives CDR1 MGHRA, CDR2 YSYEKL. V was cut by 4 bases and J by 5 bases, with 17 bases left in between. CDR3 amino acids: CASSLQQVPLYGYTF. In DNA, the CDR3 is TGCGCCAGCAGCCTACAACAGGTCCCCCTTTATGGCTACACCTTC.

V usage is TRBV7-9 and J usage is TRBJ2-1; possibly TRBD2 for D (5 bases). Trimming stripped 1 base from V and 3 bases from J, with 10 bases between. The CDR3 length is 15 residues. Germline CDR1 is SEHNR and CDR2 is FQNEAQ (reference sequence). CDR3 DNA: TGTGCCAGCAGCTTAGTCCCGGGATTCTACAATGAGCAGTTCTTC. This translates into CASSLVPGFYNEQFF.

This clone was found a few times. The chain joins TRBV2 to TRBJ1-2, with a tentative D call TRBD1 (5 bases). The V gene's germline CDR1 is SNHLY and CDR2 FYNNEI. V lost 6 bases and J 6 bases, leaving 17 bases between the germline ends. This CDR3 is built from 14 residues. The CDR3 coding sequence is TGTGCCAGCAGGAGGGACCCCGGAGACCATGGCTACACCTTC. Translating gives CASRRDPGDHGYTF.

The chain recombines TRBV18 with TRBJ1-1, with D possibly TRBD1 on 5 matching bases. The CDR3 totals 15 residues. Germline CDR1 KGHSH, CDR2 LQKENI. The V end was cut by 3 bases, the J end by 4 bases, with 15 bases between. DNA of the CDR3: TGTGCCAGCTCACCTCAGCGGGCAGGGTCCACTGAAGCTTTCTTT. Its protein product is CASSPQRAGSTEAFF.

The rearrangement uses TRBV27 and TRBJ2-7; D is unresolved. The CDR3 has 11 amino acids. Germline V lookup: CDR1 MNHEY, CDR2 SMNVEV (reference sequence). V shed 6 bases and J shed 1 base, with 4 bases lying between them. CDR3 residues: CASRGSYEQYF. CDR3 nucleotides: TGTGCCAGCAGGGGGTCCTACGAGCAGTACTTC.

This chain uses TRBV13 with TRBJ1-1, with D perhaps matching TRBD1 (6 bases). Trimming took off 2 bases at V and 7 bases at J, with 14 bases between the two ends. The length of the CDR3 is 14 residues. Germline CDR1 is PRHDT and CDR2 is FYEKMQ (reference sequence). CDR3 sequence reads: CASSLRGGGREAFF. CDR3 coding DNA: TGTGCCAGCAGCTTACGCGGGGGCGGTCGTGAAGCTTTCTTT. The full variable domain, its missing parts supplied by reference TRBV13 and TRBJ1-1, is AAGVIQSPRHLIKEKRETATLKCYPIPRHDTVYWYQQGPGQDPQFLISFYEKMQSDKGSIPDRFSAQQFSDYHSELNMSSLELGDSALYFCASSLRGGGREAFFGQGTRLTVV.

Only one count was recorded for this clone. The chain is built from TRBV11-2 and TRBJ2-1; TRBD2 matches at 7 bases. CDR3 length equals 11 residues. Trimming cost V 5 bases and J 10 bases; bases outside gene matches: 2. CDR1 SGHAT and CDR2 FQNNGV come from the germline V gene. CDR3 residues: CASSPRGEQFF. CDR3 bases: TGTGCCAGCAGCCCGCGGGGGGAGCAGTTCTTC.

This rearrangement joins TRBV2 to TRBJ1-1; the match to TRBD1 covers 7 bases. V lost 8 bases to trimming and J lost 0 bases; unmatched junction nucleotides: 9. This CDR3 has 15 residues. From germline, CDR1 is SNHLY and CDR2 FYNNEI. The CDR3 region has the DNA TGTGCCAGCCGCCGAGGGGGCTCGATGAACACTGAAGCTTTCTTT. Translating gives CASRRGGSMNTEAFF.

This clone came up a few times. The rearrangement uses TRBV5-1 and TRBJ1-6, with TRBD1 matching over 8 bases. With V trimmed by 1 base and J by 0 bases, 6 bases remained unmatched. This CDR3 has 18 amino acids. The germline V gene encodes CDR1 SGHRS and CDR2 YFSETQ. CDR3 in amino acids: CASSLQGAGASYNSPLHF. CDR3 sequence (DNA): TGCGCCAGCAGCTTGCAGGGGGCAGGTGCCTCCTATAATTCACCCCTCCACTTT.

DNA of the CDR3: TGTGCCAGCAGCTTAGCGCAGGGGGCGTACACTGAAGCTTTCTTT. Residues: CASSLAQGAYTEAFF. The chain carries TRBV7-9 and TRBJ1-1; 8 bases match TRBD1. Germline trimming cut 0 bases from V and 3 bases from J; bases unmatched to any gene: 3. This CDR3 has 15 amino acids. Germline CDR1 reads SEHNR; CDR2 reads FQNEAQ (reference sequence). The entire variable domain, with the rest obtained from reference TRBV7-9 and TRBJ1-1, is as follows: DTGVSQNPRHKITKRGQNVTFRCDPISEHNRLYWYRQTLGQGPEFLTYFQNEAQLEKSRLLSDRFSAERPKGSFSTLEIQRTEQGDSAMYLCASSLAQGAYTEAFFGQGTRLTVV.

The chain couples TRBV19 to TRBJ2-1, with D unclear. V lost 5 bases, J lost 0 bases, and 14 bases lay in between. Germline assignment: CDR1 LNHDA and CDR2 SQIVND (reference sequence). The CDR3 totals 16 residues. In nucleotides, the CDR3 is TGTGCCAGTAGTGGAACGACTGATTCCTCCTACAATGAGCAGTTCTTC. Residues: CASSGTTDSSYNEQFF.

The chain recombines TRBV28 with TRBJ1-2, with D perhaps matching TRBD1 (5 bases). V lost 10 bases and J lost 4, with 19 bases in between. Germline V CDR1 and CDR2: MDHEN, SYDVKM. This CDR3 is 14 amino acids long. CDR3 sequence: CATRGGARGYGYTF. The CDR3 coding sequence is TGTGCCACCCGAGGAGGGGCGCGTGGCTATGGCTACACCTTC.

This chain connects TRBV14 to TRBJ1-1, with a weak D call TRBD1 (6 bases). Trimming pared 5 bases from V and 3 bases from J, leaving 10 bases between. This CDR3 comprises 13 residues. The germline CDR1 and CDR2 sequences are SGHDN and FVKESK. CDR3 nucleotides: TGTGCCAGCAGCGCAGGGGTCTACACTGAAGCTTTCTTT. This translates into CASSAGVYTEAFF.

The V gene is TRBV27, the J gene TRBJ2-3, with D tentatively TRBD1 (5 bases). V gave up 0 bases and J gave up 0 bases, with 10 bases separating them. The CDR3 runs 16 residues. Germline lookup yields CDR1 MNHEY and CDR2 SMNVEV (reference sequence). The chain's CDR3 is CASSLSRAGSTDTQYF. The CDR3 nucleotides are TGTGCCAGCAGTTTATCTCGTGCAGGGAGCACAGATACGCAGTATTTT.

The gene calls are TRBV6-2 or TRBV6-3 and TRBJ1-2, with 7 bases fitting TRBD1. This CDR3 region has 14 residues. The V gene's germline CDR1 is MNHEY and CDR2 SVGEGT. V shed 2 bases and J 3 bases; nucleotides not matched to a gene: 3. CDR3 in amino acids: CASSYRTGYYGYTF. The CDR3 DNA reads TGTGCCAGCAGTTACCGGACAGGCTACTATGGCTACACCTTC.

V usage is TRBV3-1 (or the pseudogene TRBV3-2) and J usage is TRBJ1-2; D gene ambiguous. V was cut by 3 bases and J by 1 base, with 12 bases left in between. CDR1 is LGHDT, CDR2 YNNKEL, per germline (reference sequence). This CDR3 comprises 15 residues. As DNA, the CDR3 is TGTGCCAGCAGCCACAGACAAAGGAATAACTATGGCTACACCTTC. Protein sequence: CASSHRQRNNYGYTF.

This sequence joins TRBV7-3 and TRBJ2-7; 8 bases align to TRBD2. The V gene end was trimmed by 3 bases and the J gene end by 0 bases; junction bases not matched to a gene: 1. This CDR3 has 14 amino acids. In germline, CDR1 is SGHTA, CDR2 FQGTGA. Here the CDR3 reads CASSFSGASYEQYF. The CDR3 bases are TGTGCCAGCAGCTTTAGCGGGGCCTCCTACGAGCAGTACTTC.